Shown below are 29 T cell receptor beta chains from a single sample sequenced in a study of blood T cells in healthy people across ages. A second PCR of about 7 to 12 cycles used a sample-barcoded 5' primer and a J-beta primer mix. One entry per CDR3 protein results from TCRdb running MiXCR on the 5' RACE reads. The table shows more than 700,000 distinct CDR3 sequences, with about 46% occurring only once. The sequenced material came from blood. Every receptor here comes from an elderly man in good health.

This clonotype was detected many times. V is TRBV7-2 and J is TRBJ2-3; tentatively, D is TRBD1 or TRBD2 (5 bases each). CDR1 SGHTA and CDR2 FQGNSA come from the germline V gene. V was shortened by 1 base and J by 5 bases, with 10 bases between the two germline ends. The CDR3 is made up of 14 amino acids. The CDR3 nucleotides are TGTGCCAGCAGCTTAGTAAAGGGGAGAGATACGCAGTATTTT. Its translation: CASSLVKGRDTQYF.

This clonotype was found a few times. The V and J genes are TRBV7-3 and TRBJ2-7; possibly TRBD2 for D (5 bases). The end of the DNA aligns better with TRBJ2-5, so the J call may be wrong. Per germline, CDR1 SGHTA and CDR2 FQGTGA. This CDR3 has 14 amino acids. The CDR3 reads CASSPTRGWETQYF. The CDR3 DNA reads TGTGCCAGCAGCCCAACCCGGGGTTGGGAGACCCAGTACTTC.

The chain links TRBV29-1 to TRBJ2-1; D possibly matches TRBD1 or TRBD2 (7 bases each). V was pared by 8 bases and J by 13 bases, with 18 bases between. This CDR3 comprises 11 residues. Germline CDR1 reads SQVTM; CDR2 reads ANQGSEA. The CDR3 reads CSIGGTETQFF. CDR3 bases: TGCAGCATCGGGGGGACAGAGACCCAGTTCTTC.

The CDR3 spells CASTGSRGKYNEQFF. In DNA, the CDR3 is TGTGCCAGCACCGGGAGCAGGGGGAAGTACAATGAGCAGTTCTTC. J is TRBJ2-1 and V is TRBV7-9, with D possibly being TRBD1 (7 bases). V gave up 7 bases and J gave up 4 bases, with 17 bases separating them. CDR3 size: 15 residues. Germline assignment: CDR1 SEHNR and CDR2 FQNEAQ (reference sequence).

This clonotype has more than one count but fewer than ten. The genes are TRBV5-1 and TRBJ2-7, with D perhaps TRBD2 (5 bases). The CDR3 is made up of 14 amino acids. Germline loops: CDR1 SGHRS, CDR2 YFSETQ. V dropped 7 bases and J dropped 1 base, with 15 bases sitting between them. The DNA of the CDR3 is TGCGCCAGCTACATTGGACTTCCATCCTACGAGCAGTACTTC. Translation gives CASYIGLPSYEQYF. The entire variable domain, with the rest obtained from reference TRBV5-1 and TRBJ2-7, is as follows: KAGVTQTPRYLIKTRGQQVTLSCSPISGHRSVSWYQQTPGQGLQFLFEYFSETQRNKGNFPGRFSGRQFSNSRSEMNVSTLELGDSALYLCASYIGLPSYEQYFGPGTRLTVT.

A word on this clonotype: A much larger clone lies one base from this, so it may be a read error. This chain links TRBV4-2 with TRBJ2-7, with 8 bases lining up with TRBD2. The germline gives CDR1 LGHNA, CDR2 YNFKEQ. The trim removed 1 base at V and 7 bases at J, leaving 15 bases unmatched. CDR3 length: 17 residues. The CDR3 loop reads CASSQVSAGDTYNEQYF. CDR3 in DNA: TGTGCCAGCAGCCAAGTCTCAGCGGGGGACACCTACAATGAGCAGTACTTC.

CDR3 sequence reads: CASSTQGGESPLHF. In DNA form, the CDR3 reads TGTGCCAGCAGTACACAGGGAGGGGAATCACCCCTCCACTTT. The chain has TRBV7-3 and TRBJ1-6, with D possibly being TRBD1 (6 bases). The V gene's germline CDR1 is SGHTA and CDR2 FQGTGA. Deletions cut 6 bases from V and 10 bases from J, with 16 bases between. The CDR3 is made up of 14 amino acids.

The chain uses TRBV29-1 and TRBJ2-1; D is possibly TRBD1 (6 bases). Germline-derived CDR1 and CDR2 are SQVTM and ANQGSEA. The CDR3 length is 14 residues. V lost 6 bases to trimming and J lost 5 bases, with 17 bases between them. The CDR3 bases are TGCAGCGTGGTGACAGGACCGTGGGACAATGAGCAGTTCTTC. Its protein product is CSVVTGPWDNEQFF.

This clonotype has a handful of counts. The genes are TRBV29-1 and TRBJ2-5; TRBD2 matches 10 bases. This CDR3 has 14 amino acids. Per the germline V gene, CDR1 is SQVTM and CDR2 is ANQGSEA. The ends lost 3 bases at V and 5 bases at J; junction bases unmatched: 6. The CDR3 here is CSVDGLAGAETQYF. In DNA, the CDR3 is TGCAGCGTTGATGGGCTAGCGGGAGCGGAGACCCAGTACTTC. The whole variable domain, remainder taken from reference TRBV29-1 and TRBJ2-5, is SAVISQKPSRDICQRGTSLTIQCQVDSQVTMMFWYRQQPGQSLTLIATANQGSEATYESGFVIDKFPISRPNLTFSTLTVSNMSPEDSSIYLCSVDGLAGAETQYFGPGTRLLVL.

As to this clonotype: One end of the junction fails to match germline, which may point to a read error. The V call is TRBV7-7, the J call TRBJ2-5; 8 nucleotides match TRBD2. Germline lookup yields CDR1 SSHAT and CDR2 FNYEAQ (reference sequence). This CDR3 has 15 residues. The CDR3 here is CASSLVTSGQETQYF. The CDR3 nucleotides are TGTGCTAGCAGCTTAGTTACTAGCGGCCAAGAGACCCAGTACTTC.

This clonotype has ten or more counts. The junction shows a germline mismatch at one end, possibly a read error. J is TRBJ2-5 and V is TRBV12-3 or TRBV12-4, with D possibly being TRBD1 (5 bases). This CDR3 is 12 amino acids long. CDR3 residues: CASSLGEETQYF. The CDR3 DNA is TGTGCCAGCAGCTTAGGGGAAGAGACCCAGTACTTC.

V gene TRBV10-3 combines with J gene TRBJ2-7; 12 bases align to TRBD2. After removal of 5 bases from V and 1 base from J, the junction contained 6 bases not matched to a gene. Germline CDR1 reads ENHRY; CDR2 reads SYGVKD. The CDR3 covers 16 residues. The CDR3 loop reads CAISPGLAGRSYEQYF. The DNA for the CDR3 is TGTGCCATCAGTCCTGGACTAGCGGGAAGATCCTACGAGCAGTACTTC.

The V and J genes are TRBV14 and TRBJ2-1, with 16 positions matching TRBD2. Germline lookup yields CDR1 SGHDN and CDR2 FVKESK. This CDR3 has 19 residues. V was clipped by 1 base and J by 6 bases; unmatched bases: 9. CDR3 residues: CASSQVGLAGGPLVNEQFF. CDR3 DNA: TGTGCCAGCAGCCAAGTGGGACTAGCGGGAGGGCCTCTAGTCAATGAGCAGTTCTTC.

A few counts support this clonotype. This chain connects TRBV12-3 or TRBV12-4 to TRBJ2-1, with D uncertain. The DNA matches TRBJ2-7 better at its end, which makes the J call doubtful. The CDR3 extends over 11 amino acids. The CDR3 sequence is CASSNHNEQYF. DNA for the CDR3: TGTGCCAGCAGTAACCACAATGAGCAGTACTTC.

This chain uses TRBV7-2 with TRBJ2-5; tentatively, D is TRBD2 (6 bases). The V gene's germline CDR1 is SGHTA and CDR2 FQGNSA. V lost 4 bases and J 11 bases, leaving 23 bases between the germline ends. CDR3 length: 15 residues. The CDR3 DNA sequence: TGTGCCAGCAGCTCGGGGGTAGCGGTGGGTAATGAGCAGTACTTC. Protein sequence: CASSSGVAVGNEQYF.

The genes are TRBV30 and TRBJ2-5; the match to TRBD2 covers 9 bases. Germline V CDR1 and CDR2: GTSNPN, SVGIG (reference sequence). The CDR3 totals 13 residues. V dropped 4 bases and J dropped 5; count of bases not matched to a gene: 5. This CDR3 is CAWTPSGRETQYF. In DNA form, the CDR3 reads TGTGCCTGGACCCCCAGCGGGAGGGAGACCCAGTACTTC.

The rearrangement joins TRBV30 to TRBJ2-1; D ambiguous. With 1 base removed from V and 5 bases from J, the gap between germline ends came to 15 bases. CDR1 GTSNPN and CDR2 SVGIG come from the germline V gene (reference sequence). CDR3 size: 15 residues. In DNA form, the CDR3 reads TGTGCCTGGAGTGACGCCAGCGCGACCAACAATGAGCAGTTCTTC. Its translation: CAWSDASATNNEQFF.

The chain has TRBV20-1 and TRBJ2-7; D uncertain. The CDR3 loop spans 14 amino acids. Germline V gene lookup returns CDR1 DFQATT and CDR2 SNEGSKA (reference sequence). V dropped 0 bases and J dropped 2 bases, with 11 bases sitting between them. The CDR3 nucleotides are TGCAGTGCTAGAGATCAAGGACGAACCTACGAGCAGTACTTC. It translates to CSARDQGRTYEQYF.

This clonotype was picked up a small number of times. The genes are TRBV11-1 and TRBJ2-7; D gene unclear. With 1 base removed from V and 6 bases from J, the gap between germline ends came to 10 bases. This CDR3 is 13 amino acids long. CDR1 is SGHAT and CDR2 is FQDESV in the germline V gene (reference sequence). The CDR3 DNA is TGTGCCAGCAGCTTAGTTGGAGCGCGCGAGCAGTACTTC. It codes for CASSLVGAREQYF.

The chain's CDR3 is CASSSGGQGFTGELFF. CDR3 DNA sequence: TGTGCCAGCAGCTCAGGCGGACAGGGATTCACCGGGGAGCTGTTTTTT. The chain couples TRBV7-2 to TRBJ2-2; 8 bases agree with TRBD1. The CDR3 is 16 residues long. The J segment lost 4 bases and the V segment lost 4 bases, leaving 8 bases of the junction unmatched. Per the germline V gene, CDR1 is SGHTA and CDR2 is FQGNSA.

Regarding this clonotype: This clone may be a read error of a much larger clone one base away. The chain uses TRBV9 and TRBJ2-1; no reliable D call. CDR1 SGDLS and CDR2 YYNGEE come from the germline V gene. There are 13 residues in the CDR3. CDR3 sequence: CAGSVQADNEQFF. The CDR3, as DNA: TGTGCCGGCAGCGTCCAAGCAGACAATGAGCAGTTCTTC.

This sequence joins TRBV5-5 and TRBJ2-1, with 13 bases fitting TRBD2. CDR3 length: 15 amino acids. Germline CDR1 SGHKS, CDR2 YYEKEE (reference sequence). The V gene end was trimmed by 5 bases and the J gene end by 8 bases; junction bases not matched to a gene: 7. The DNA for the CDR3 is TGTGCCAGCAGACGGACTAGCGGGAGTCCCGATGAGCAGTTCTTC. It specifies CASRRTSGSPDEQFF.

J is TRBJ2-2 and V is TRBV7-2; TRBD1 aligns across 9 bases. The J segment lost 4 bases and the V segment lost 5 bases, leaving 5 bases of the junction unmatched. The CDR3 runs 15 residues. Germline V gene sequence: CDR1 SGHTA, CDR2 FQGNSA. Written as DNA, the CDR3 is TGTGCCAGCAGCCTAAGGACAGGGGCCACCGGGGAGCTGTTTTTT. Its translation is CASSLRTGATGELFF.

Worth noting for this clonotype: Since a much larger clone is just one base distant, this may be a read error. The chain is built from TRBV20-1 and TRBJ2-1, with 13 bases aligning to TRBD2. V shed 3 bases and J 9 bases; nucleotides not matched to a gene: 11. Germline CDR1 reads DFQATT; CDR2 reads SNEGSKA (reference sequence). The CDR3 is 16 residues long. The CDR3, as DNA: TGCAGTGCTAGGGTACTAGCGGGAGGGCCGAACAGTGAGCAGTTCTTC. Translated: CSARVLAGGPNSEQFF.

The V gene is TRBV29-1, the J gene TRBJ2-7, with D possibly being TRBD2 (5 bases). CDR1 and CDR2 from the germline V gene are SQVTM and ANQGSEA. The CDR3 spans 13 residues. Deletions cut 8 bases from V and 2 bases from J, with 16 bases between. CDR3: CSICERETYEQYF. CDR3 nucleotide sequence: TGCAGCATTTGCGAAAGGGAGACCTACGAGCAGTACTTC.

This clonotype occurred many times. The gene calls are TRBV27 and TRBJ2-7, with 10 bases matching TRBD2. Per the germline V gene, CDR1 is MNHEY and CDR2 is SMNVEV (reference sequence). The ends lost 6 bases at V and 6 bases at J; junction bases unmatched: 5. The CDR3 covers 13 residues. Here the CDR3 reads CASSPTSGAEQYF. The CDR3, as DNA: TGTGCCAGCAGCCCTACTAGCGGGGCCGAGCAGTACTTC.

The chain uses TRBV5-1 and TRBJ2-5; possible D gene TRBD1, 6 bases. Trimming stripped 4 bases from V and 4 bases from J, with 14 bases between. Germline loops: CDR1 SGHRS, CDR2 YFSETQ. The length of the CDR3 is 14 residues. CDR3 amino acids: CASSKDSLRETQYF. Here the CDR3 DNA reads TGCGCCAGCAGCAAGGACAGTCTGAGAGAGACCCAGTACTTC.

The chain recombines TRBV11-1 with TRBJ2-3; 12 bases line up with TRBD1. With 7 bases clipped from V and 7 bases from J, the junction kept 12 bases outside the gene matches. Germline V gene data show CDR1 as SGHAT and CDR2 as FQDESV (reference sequence). The CDR3 runs 16 residues. The CDR3 here is CASKAAGTGGGNTQYF. CDR3 nucleotide sequence: TGTGCCAGCAAAGCCGCCGGGACAGGGGGCGGTAATACGCAGTATTTT.

The rearrangement uses TRBV19 and TRBJ2-1; 9 bases map to TRBD1. Unmatched junction bases numbered 7, after V lost 3 bases and J lost 7 bases. Germline CDR1 and CDR2: LNHDA and SQIVND (reference sequence). The CDR3 contains 15 residues. CDR3 loop: CASSIIQGARNEQFF. DNA for the CDR3: TGTGCCAGTAGTATCATACAGGGGGCTCGGAATGAGCAGTTCTTC. The complete variable domain, with remaining parts taken from reference TRBV19 and TRBJ2-1, reads DGGITQSPKYLFRKEGQNVTLSCEQNLNHDAMYWYRQDPGQGLRLIYYSQIVNDFQKGDIAEGYSVSREKKESFPLTVTSAQKNPTAFYLCASSIIQGARNEQFFGPGTRLTVL.